This T cell receptor (beta chain) comes out of a study of T cell responses to AZD1222 COVID-19 vaccine. The CDR3 totals 13 residues. Trimming took 6 bases from V and 8 from J; bases not matched to a gene: 8. Overall study results and limits: The donor group comprised mostly white British people and more females; the analysis possibly underestimated clonal diversity. The study sampled repertoires only after the peak T cell response.

Produced via immunoSEQ multiplex PCR; TCRdb's table is partial and in-frame only. This sample has 150,000 or so clones, with roughly 90% found just once. A note on this clone: Its antigen is not known.

The gene calls are TRBV12-3 or TRBV12-4 and TRBJ1-2, with TRBD1 matching over 8 bases. This TCR came from an adult in good health. Sample: peripheral blood, taken on day 0 of AZD1222 vaccination. The CDR3 sequence: CASSPDRVGGYTF. The CDR3 DNA follows: TGTGCCAGCAGCCCGGACAGGGTAGGAGGCTACACCTTC.